This T cell receptor (beta chain) was retrieved from a study of blood T cell repertoires in COVID-19. Study summary: Sources were T cells, B-cell-depleted T cells, or PBMCs; the material itself was cDNA or gDNA.

Germline CDR1 is MNHNS and CDR2 is SASEGT. This CDR3 has 14 amino acids. The V and J ends lost 7 bases and 6 bases, in that order; junction bases with no gene match: 9. Original analysis: By means of reference gene primer amplification, nucleated cell counts were estimated. Here immunoSEQ multiplex PCR was the method, and the copy in TCRdb shows in-frame clones only, minus some. V and J calls plus clone size are reproduced from that table; the DNA served to infer D and trimming. The table includes 20,000 to 30,000 clones, about 91% detected once. The source is a human donor in a cohort sampled during active COVID-19. The sample comprised peripheral blood. J is TRBJ1-5 and V is TRBV6-1, with 7 bases lining up with TRBD1. This CDR3 is CASNHWAGGQPQHF. The DNA for the CDR3 is TGTGCCAGCAATCACTGGGCAGGGGGTCAGCCCCAGCATTTT.